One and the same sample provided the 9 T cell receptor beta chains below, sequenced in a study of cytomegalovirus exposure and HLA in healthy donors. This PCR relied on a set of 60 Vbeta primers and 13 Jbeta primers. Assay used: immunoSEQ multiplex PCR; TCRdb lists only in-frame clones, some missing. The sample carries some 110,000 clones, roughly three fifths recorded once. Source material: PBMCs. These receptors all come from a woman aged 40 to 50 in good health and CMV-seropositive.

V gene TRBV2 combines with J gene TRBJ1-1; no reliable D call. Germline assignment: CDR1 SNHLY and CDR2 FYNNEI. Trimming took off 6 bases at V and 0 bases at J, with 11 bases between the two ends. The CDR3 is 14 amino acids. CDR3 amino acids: CASSPIFVNTEAFF. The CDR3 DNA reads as TGTGCCAGCAGCCCTATTTTCGTGAACACTGAAGCTTTCTTT.

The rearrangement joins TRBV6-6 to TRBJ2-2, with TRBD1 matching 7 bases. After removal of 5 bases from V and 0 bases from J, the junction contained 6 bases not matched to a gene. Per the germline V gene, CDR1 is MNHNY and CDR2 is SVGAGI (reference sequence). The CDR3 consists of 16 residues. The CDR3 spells CASSGRTGPNTGELFF. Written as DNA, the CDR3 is TGTGCCAGCAGTGGTCGGACAGGCCCGAACACCGGGGAGCTGTTTTTT.

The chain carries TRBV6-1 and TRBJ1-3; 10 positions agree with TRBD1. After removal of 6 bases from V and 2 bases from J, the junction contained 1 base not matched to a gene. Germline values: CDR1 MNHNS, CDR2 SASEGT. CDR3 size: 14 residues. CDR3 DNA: TGTGCCAGCAGGGGACAGGGGCCTGGAAACACCATATATTTT. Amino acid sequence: CASRGQGPGNTIYF.

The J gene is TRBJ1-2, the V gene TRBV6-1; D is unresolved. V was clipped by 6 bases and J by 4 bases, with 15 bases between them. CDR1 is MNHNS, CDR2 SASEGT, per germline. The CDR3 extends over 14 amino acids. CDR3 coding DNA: TGTGCCAGCAGCCCTCGGGGAAGGCTCTATGGCTACACCTTC. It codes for CASSPRGRLYGYTF.

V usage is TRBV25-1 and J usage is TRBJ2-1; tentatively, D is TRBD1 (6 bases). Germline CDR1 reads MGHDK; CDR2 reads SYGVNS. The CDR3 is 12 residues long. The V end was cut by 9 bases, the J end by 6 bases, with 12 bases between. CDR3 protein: CASSVGANEQFF. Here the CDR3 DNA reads TGTGCCAGTTCCGTGGGGGCCAATGAGCAGTTCTTC.

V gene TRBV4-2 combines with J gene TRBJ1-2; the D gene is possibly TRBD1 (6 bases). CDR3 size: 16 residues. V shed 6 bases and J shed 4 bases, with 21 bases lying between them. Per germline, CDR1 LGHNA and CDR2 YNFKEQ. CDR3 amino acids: CASRQFNWGRTYGYTF. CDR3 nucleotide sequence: TGTGCCAGCAGGCAATTTAATTGGGGGCGCACCTATGGCTACACCTTC.

CDR3 DNA: TGTGCCAGCAGTGACCCCGGGACTATGTACAATGAGCAGTTCTTC. This sequence encodes CASSDPGTMYNEQFF. The chain uses TRBV27 and TRBJ2-1, with TRBD2 identical over 7 bases. The CDR3 length is 15 residues. Trimming at V came to 5 bases and at J to 4 bases, leaving 8 bases not matched to a gene. The V gene's germline CDR1 is MNHEY and CDR2 SMNVEV (reference sequence).

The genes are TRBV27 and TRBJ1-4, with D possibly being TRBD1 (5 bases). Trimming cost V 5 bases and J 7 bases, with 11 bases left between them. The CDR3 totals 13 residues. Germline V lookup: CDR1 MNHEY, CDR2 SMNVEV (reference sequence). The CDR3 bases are TGTGCCAGCAGTAAAGCCGGGGGTGAAAAACTGTTTTTT. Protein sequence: CASSKAGGEKLFF.

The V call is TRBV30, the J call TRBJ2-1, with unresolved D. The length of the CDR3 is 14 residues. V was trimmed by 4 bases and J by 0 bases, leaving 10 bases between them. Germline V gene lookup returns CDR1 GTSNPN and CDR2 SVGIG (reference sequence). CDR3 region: CAWKGRSSYNEQFF. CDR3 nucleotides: TGTGCCTGGAAAGGAAGGAGCTCCTACAATGAGCAGTTCTTC.